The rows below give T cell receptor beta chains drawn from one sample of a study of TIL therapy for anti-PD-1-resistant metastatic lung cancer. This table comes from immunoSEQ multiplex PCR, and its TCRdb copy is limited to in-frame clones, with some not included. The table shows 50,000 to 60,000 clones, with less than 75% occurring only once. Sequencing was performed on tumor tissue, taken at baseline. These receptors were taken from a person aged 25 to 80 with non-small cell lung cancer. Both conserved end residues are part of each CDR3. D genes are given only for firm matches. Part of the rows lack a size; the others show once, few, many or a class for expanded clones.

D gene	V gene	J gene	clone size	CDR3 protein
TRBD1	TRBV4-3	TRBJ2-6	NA	CASSGTGGSGANVLTF
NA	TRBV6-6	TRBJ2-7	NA	CASRLGWAYEQYF
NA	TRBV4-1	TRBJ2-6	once	CASSQDRPGANVLTF
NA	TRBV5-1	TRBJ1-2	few	CASSLEVSGGNDYTF
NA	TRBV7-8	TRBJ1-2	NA	CASSLSDGNYGYTF
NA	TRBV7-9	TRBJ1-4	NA	CASSLGSGGEKLFF
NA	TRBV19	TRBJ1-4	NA	CASSKRGAWEKLFF
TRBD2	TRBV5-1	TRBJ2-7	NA	CASSSRLAGARSPYEQYF
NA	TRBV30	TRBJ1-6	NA	CAWSGWDYNSPLHF
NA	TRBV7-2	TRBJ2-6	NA	CASSFRLGSTGANVLTF
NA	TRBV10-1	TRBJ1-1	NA	CASSDSAQWGTTEAFF
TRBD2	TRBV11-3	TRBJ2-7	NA	CASSLSGTSVEQYF
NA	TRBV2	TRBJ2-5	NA	CAITRDQSTQYF
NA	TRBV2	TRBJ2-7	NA	CASSERTDYYEQYF
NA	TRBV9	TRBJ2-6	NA	CASSVEGHSGANVLTF
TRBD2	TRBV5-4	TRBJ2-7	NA	CASSLSATSLYEQYF
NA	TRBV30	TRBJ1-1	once	CAWSLSVYTEAFF
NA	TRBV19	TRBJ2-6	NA	CASSIGQASGANVLTF
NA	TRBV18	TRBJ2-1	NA	CASSPRGIDEQFF
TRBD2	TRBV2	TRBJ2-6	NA	CASRAIAGGPSGANVLTF
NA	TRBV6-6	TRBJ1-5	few	CASSYAGAQPQHF
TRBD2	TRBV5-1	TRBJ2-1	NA	CASSPRTSGGDEQFF
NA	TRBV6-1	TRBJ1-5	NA	CASSGGLIQPQHF
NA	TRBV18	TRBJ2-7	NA	CASSPDYGNEQYF
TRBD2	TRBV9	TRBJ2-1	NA	CASSSYSGRLHNEQFF
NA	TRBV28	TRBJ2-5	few	CASSITRAGETQYF
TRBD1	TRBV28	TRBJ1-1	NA	CASGDRAEGTEAFF
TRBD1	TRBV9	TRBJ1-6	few	CASGGTGGSGSPLHF
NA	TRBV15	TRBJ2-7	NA	CATSRPWGDSYEQYF
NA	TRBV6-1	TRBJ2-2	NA	CASSEVGINTGELFF
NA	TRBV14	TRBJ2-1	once	CASSQEWQFNEQFF